This passage covers 6 T cell receptor beta chains from one sample sequenced in a study of blood T cell repertoires in COVID-19. Sequencing used immunoSEQ multiplex PCR; TCRdb keeps in-frame clones, though not all of them. Of 95,000 to 100,000 clones in the sample, roughly 92% were seen once. Specimen: peripheral blood. These receptors all come from a man over 45 with active COVID-19.

This clone was seen just once. V usage is TRBV6-5 and J usage is TRBJ1-2; D is perhaps TRBD1 (6 bases). CDR3 size: 14 residues. Germline-derived CDR1 and CDR2 are MNHEY and SVGAGI. V was clipped by 0 bases and J by 8 bases, with 13 bases between them. Here the CDR3 DNA reads TGTGCCAGCAGTTACTCGAGCAGGGGCGTAGGCTACACCTTC. This translates into CASSYSSRGVGYTF.

This rearrangement joins TRBV5-6 to TRBJ1-5, with D perhaps TRBD1 (5 bases). The V gene's germline CDR1 is SGHDT and CDR2 YYEEEE. The CDR3 loop spans 14 amino acids. Trimming took 0 bases from V and 8 from J, leaving 12 bases between them. CDR3 residues: CASSLGGGGKPQHF. Here the CDR3 DNA reads TGTGCCAGCAGCTTGGGTGGCGGGGGGAAGCCCCAGCATTTT.

In DNA form, the CDR3 reads TGCGCCAGCAGCCAGGGTCGGAGCACCGGGGAGCTGTTTTTT. Protein sequence: CASSQGRSTGELFF. The chain uses TRBV4-1 and TRBJ2-2; D unclear. With 3 bases removed from V and 4 bases from J, the gap between germline ends came to 9 bases. CDR1 and CDR2 from the germline V gene are MGHRA and YSYEKL. The CDR3 is made up of 14 amino acids.

The chain links TRBV5-1 to TRBJ1-3; possibly TRBD1 for D (5 bases). V lost 4 bases to trimming and J lost 0 bases, with 11 bases between them. The V gene's germline CDR1 is SGHRS and CDR2 YFSETQ. The CDR3 extends over 15 amino acids. The chain's CDR3 is CASSPTDISGNTIYF. CDR3 DNA: TGCGCCAGCAGCCCGACAGACATCTCTGGAAACACCATATATTTT.

This clone has only one observation. The chain couples TRBV28 to TRBJ2-1, with 12 bases identical to TRBD2. The germline gives CDR1 MDHEN, CDR2 SYDVKM. This CDR3 spans 15 amino acids. V dropped 5 bases and J dropped 7; count of bases not matched to a gene: 6. In nucleotides, the CDR3 is TGTGCCAGCAGTCTTAGCCTAGCGGGAGGGAATGAGCAGTTCTTC. Translated: CASSLSLAGGNEQFF.

The DNA for the CDR3 is TGCGCCAGCAGTACGGGAGGGGGCTTCGGCACAGATACGCAGTATTTT. Its protein product is CASSTGGGFGTDTQYF. This rearrangement joins TRBV5-1 to TRBJ2-3, with a possible D match to TRBD2 (8 bases). This CDR3 is 16 amino acids long. Per germline, CDR1 SGHRS and CDR2 YFSETQ. Trimming cost V 5 bases and J 1 base, with 17 bases left between them.